A single TCR beta chain is shown here with its context. Only a few counts were recorded for this clonotype. Its antigen is unknown. Base qualities are missing; no much larger clone stands one base away. The sample originates from a study of response to subunit inactivated influenza vaccine (dated by TCRdb to the late 2010s). For the wider study: To follow how T cells responded to a trivalent subunit inactivated influenza vaccine, the researchers relied on deep quantitative profiling of the T cell receptor repertoire. Here is what the overall study found, with its caveats: The authors suggested that each seasonal influenza vaccination may recruit only a limited number of new T cells.

Library method: RT-PCR. The data were produced on an Illumina HiSeq 2500. The public sequencing data were trimmed at Q25 with fastp and processed into clonotypes with MiXCR by TCRdb, which kept only in-frame beta chains. Identical CDR3 proteins give one entry, which carries the most common genes and DNA. The sample records more than 550,000 distinct CDR3 sequences, 12% of which are singletons. Together, the top ten hold around 9.6% of the sample. Via the germline V gene (reference sequence), CDR1 is SEHNR and CDR2 FQNEAQ. There are 15 amino acids in the CDR3, from cysteine to phenylalanine inclusive. The sequence is cut down to CDR3 DNA, 45 bases in frame from base 1. V and J are truncated by 2 bases and 7 bases respectively, leaving an intervening sequence of 15 bases.

The receptor was derived from a man between 45 and 60 years old who received an inactivated influenza vaccine. Donor details come from another sample of the same person, matched by shared clones. This chain joins TRBV7-9 to TRBJ2-1; the D gene remains uncertain. Sample: PBMCs from blood, taken on the day of vaccination. The DNA is as follows: TGTGCCAGCAGCTTAATGATCACTCTGGGGAATGAGCAGTTCTTC. Translated, this is CASSLMITLGNEQFF. The CDR3, completed at both ends by the reference TRBV7-9 and TRBJ2-1 genes, gives the full variable domain DTGVSQNPRHKITKRGQNVTFRCDPISEHNRLYWYRQTLGQGPEFLTYFQNEAQLEKSRLLSDRFSAERPKGSFSTLEIQRTEQGDSAMYLCASSLMITLGNEQFFGPGTRLTVL.